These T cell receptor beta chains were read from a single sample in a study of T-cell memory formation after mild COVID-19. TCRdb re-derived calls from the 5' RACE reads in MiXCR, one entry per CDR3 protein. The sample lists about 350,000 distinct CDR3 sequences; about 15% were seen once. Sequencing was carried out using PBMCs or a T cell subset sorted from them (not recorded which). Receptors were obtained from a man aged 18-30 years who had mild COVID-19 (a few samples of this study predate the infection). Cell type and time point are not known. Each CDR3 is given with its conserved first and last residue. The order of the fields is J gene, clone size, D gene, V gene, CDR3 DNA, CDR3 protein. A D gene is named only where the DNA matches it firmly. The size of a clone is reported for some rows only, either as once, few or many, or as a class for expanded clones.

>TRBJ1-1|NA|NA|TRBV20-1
TGCAGTGCTAGTGGTACAGGGAAGACTGAAGCTTTCTTT
CSASGTGKTEAFF
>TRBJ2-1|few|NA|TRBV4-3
TGCGCCAGCAGCCAAGTCACTTCCCGGGACCTGCAGGGAAATGAGCAGTTCTTC
CASSQVTSRDLQGNEQFF
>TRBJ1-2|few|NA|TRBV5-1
TGCGCCAGCAGCTTGGCCAAGGGATATGGCTACACCTTC
CASSLAKGYGYTF
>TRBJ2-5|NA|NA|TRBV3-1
TGTGCCAGCAGCCTACTACACACCAAGAGAACCCAGTACTTC
CASSLLHTKRTQYF
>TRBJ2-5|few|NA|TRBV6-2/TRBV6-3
TGTGCCAGCAGGGAGGAGAACCAAGAGACCCAGTACTTC
CASREENQETQYF
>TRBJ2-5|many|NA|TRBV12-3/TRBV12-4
TGTGCCAGCAGATCGAGCGGGTACCAAGAGACCCAGTACTTC
CASRSSGYQETQYF
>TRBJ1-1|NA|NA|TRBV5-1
TGCGCCAGCAGCTTGGATGGTACAACTGAAGCTTTCTTT
CASSLDGTTEAFF
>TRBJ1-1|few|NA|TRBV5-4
TGTGCCAGCGGTCGCAGGGACCGGGACACTGAAGCTTTCTTT
CASGRRDRDTEAFF
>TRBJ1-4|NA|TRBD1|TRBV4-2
TGTGCCAGCAGCCAAAGCCAAACCGGGACAGGGATCGAAAAACTGTTTTTT
CASSQSQTGTGIEKLFF
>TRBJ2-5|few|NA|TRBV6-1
TGTGCCAGCAGTGAAAGGGCGTGGAGGGAGACCCAGTACTTC
CASSERAWRETQYF
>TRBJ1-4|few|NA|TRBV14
TGTGCCAGCAGCCAGAGTAATGAAAAACTGTTTTTT
CASSQSNEKLFF
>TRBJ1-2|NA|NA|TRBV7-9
TGTGCCAGCACCGTTTGGGGCCCCTTTAACTATGGCTACACCTTC
CASTVWGPFNYGYTF
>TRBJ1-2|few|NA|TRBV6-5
TGTGCCAGCGGCCGGGACCGACCTAACTATGGCTACACCTTC
CASGRDRPNYGYTF
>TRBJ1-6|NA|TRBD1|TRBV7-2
TGTGCCAGCAAGACGAGCTGGGGACAGCTGGGTTCACCCCTCCACTTT
CASKTSWGQLGSPLHF
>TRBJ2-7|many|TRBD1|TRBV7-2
TGTGCCAGCAGCGCGCCCCACAGGGGGACCTACGAGCAGTACTTC
CASSAPHRGTYEQYF
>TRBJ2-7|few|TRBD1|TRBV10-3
TGTGCCATCAGTGAGAGGGGGCCCGAGCAGTACTTC
CAISERGPEQYF
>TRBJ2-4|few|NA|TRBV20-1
TGCAGTGTCATTGGGGGGTCCAAAAACATTCAGTACTTC
CSVIGGSKNIQYF
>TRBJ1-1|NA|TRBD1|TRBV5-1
TGCGCCAGCAGCTGGTCCCGGGACAGTCCCGCGGGGAACACTGAAGCTTTCTTT
CASSWSRDSPAGNTEAFF
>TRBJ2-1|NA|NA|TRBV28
TGTGCCAGCACCGGTGGGGCTGGACACTACAATGAGCAGTTCTTC
CASTGGAGHYNEQFF
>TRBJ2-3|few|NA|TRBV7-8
TGTGCCAGCAGCATCTCTAGAATTGTCGATACGCAGTATTTT
CASSISRIVDTQYF
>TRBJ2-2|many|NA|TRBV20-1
TGCAGTGCTAGAGGACCGAACACCGGGGAGCTGTTTTTT
CSARGPNTGELFF
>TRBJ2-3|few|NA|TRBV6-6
TGTGCCAGCATAAACCGGAGGGGGGTGTTAGCAGATACGCAGTATTTT
CASINRRGVLADTQYF
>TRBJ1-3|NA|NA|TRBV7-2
TGTGCCAGCAGCTTCGGGGGCCCCATATATTTT
CASSFGGPIYF
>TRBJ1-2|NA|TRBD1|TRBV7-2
TGTGCCAGCAGCGCGACAGGGGGGGACGGCTACACCTTC
CASSATGGDGYTF
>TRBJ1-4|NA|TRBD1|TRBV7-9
TGTGCCATCAGCAAGCGCGACAGGGGTCAACTGTTTTTT
CAISKRDRGQLFF
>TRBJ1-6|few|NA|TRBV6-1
TGTGCCAGCAGTGTTACTAGACAGCTCTATAATTCACCCCTCCACTTT
CASSVTRQLYNSPLHF
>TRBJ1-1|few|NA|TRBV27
TGTGCCAGCAGTGGACAGATGAATTTGGATGAAGCTTTCTTT
CASSGQMNLDEAFF
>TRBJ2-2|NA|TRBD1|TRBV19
TGTGCCAGTAGTATACAAGGGGGCTACGGGGAGCTGTTTTTT
CASSIQGGYGELFF
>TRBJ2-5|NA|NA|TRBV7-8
TGTGCCAGCAGCAGGGGGGGGCTAGCGGTGACAGAGACCCAGTACTTC
CASSRGGLAVTETQYF
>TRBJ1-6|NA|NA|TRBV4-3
TGCGCCAGCAGCCAAGGGACAGTTAATTCCTATAATTCACCCCTCCACTTT
CASSQGTVNSYNSPLHF
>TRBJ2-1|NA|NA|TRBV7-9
TGTGCCAGCCGGCAGGAGGGGGATGAGCAGTTCTTC
CASRQEGDEQFF
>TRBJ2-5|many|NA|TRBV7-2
TGTGCCAGCAGCTTCCGGGACTGGTCAGAGACCCAGTACTTC
CASSFRDWSETQYF
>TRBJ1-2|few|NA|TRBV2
TGTGCCAGCAGTGAACGGGGCCAGGGCTACTATGGCTACACCTTC
CASSERGQGYYGYTF
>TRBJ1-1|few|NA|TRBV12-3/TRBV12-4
TGTGCCAGCAGTTTAGGGACGGACTTCACTGAAGCTTTCTTT
CASSLGTDFTEAFF
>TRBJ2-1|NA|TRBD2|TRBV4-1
TGCGCCAGCAGCCAACCCCTACGCGGGAGTGGGAATGAGCAGTTCTTC
CASSQPLRGSGNEQFF
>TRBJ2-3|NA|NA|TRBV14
TGTGCCAGCAGCCAAGGCTTCCGACCAGATACGCAGTATTTT
CASSQGFRPDTQYF
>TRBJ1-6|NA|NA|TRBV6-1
TGTGCCAGCAGCGTCGACAGAGATAATTCACCCCTCCACTTT
CASSVDRDNSPLHF
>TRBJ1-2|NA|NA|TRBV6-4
TGTGCCAGCAGTGACTCCTCCTCGGGGGGAACTAACTATGGCTACACCTTC
CASSDSSSGGTNYGYTF
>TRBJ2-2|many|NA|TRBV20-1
TGCAGTGCTATCCCCCTGGGACCGAACACCGGGGAGCTGTTTTTT
CSAIPLGPNTGELFF
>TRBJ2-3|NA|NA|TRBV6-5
TGTGCCAGCGTAGGGGGAACAGATACGCAGTATTTT
CASVGGTDTQYF